This T cell receptor beta chain was identified during a study of identical twins. Only healthy Caucasians were included as donors. This clonotype has a handful of counts. Its antigen remains unidentified. Template switching, a step in the protocol, added a universal primer site, and cDNA carried unique molecular identifiers. In TCRdb, the 5' RACE reads were re-called with MiXCR into one record per CDR3 protein. The repertoire holds approximately 600,000 distinct CDR3 sequences, with under 8.5% as singletons. Study results and caveats: Twin sharing of out-of-frame TCR alpha was underestimated by models in monozygotic pairs.

This sample was also put to use in a study of yellow fever vaccine responses in identical twins. That study reports: Each twin's T cell response to the vaccine was reported to look partly convergent and partly personalized.

The sequenced material came from PBMCs. The receptor was isolated from a woman between 18 and 29 years old in good health.

This CDR3 is CASSQLSGGTTDTQYF. CDR3 sequence (DNA): TGTGCCAGCTCACAACTGAGCGGGGGGACCACAGATACGCAGTATTTT. The chain uses TRBV18 and TRBJ2-3; 9 positions agree with TRBD2. The trim removed 4 bases at V and 2 bases at J, leaving 7 bases unmatched. Germline CDR1 KGHSH, CDR2 LQKENI. The CDR3 is made up of 16 amino acids.